A selection of T cell receptor beta chains follows, all from one sample in a study of blood T cell repertoires in COVID-19. Profiled with immunoSEQ multiplex PCR; TCRdb holds only in-frame clones, not every one. The repertoire holds 250,000 to 300,000 clones, with around 90% as singletons. Sequences were obtained from PBMCs or T cells enriched from blood (not recorded which). The receptors originated from a woman between 40 and 55 years old with acute COVID-19. Both conserved end residues are part of each CDR3. The D gene is left open where the match is weak. Not all rows give a size; the values are once, few, many and, for expanded clones, a class.

v_call: TRBV24-1
j_call: TRBJ2-7
clone_size: NA
d_call: TRBD2
cdr3_nt: TGTGCCACCAGTGACGGGACTAGCGGGTCACGGGAGCAGTACTTC
cdr3_aa: CATSDGTSGSREQYF

v_call: TRBV4-3
j_call: TRBJ2-3
clone_size: NA
d_call: TRBD2
cdr3_nt: TGCGCCAGCAGCCTCGGGAGGCCAACAGATACGCAGTATTTT
cdr3_aa: CASSLGRPTDTQYF

v_call: TRBV19
j_call: TRBJ2-2
clone_size: NA
d_call: NA
cdr3_nt: TGTGCCAGTAGTATCAGGCGTCGCGACACCGGGGAGCTGTTTTTT
cdr3_aa: CASSIRRRDTGELFF

v_call: TRBV11-1
j_call: TRBJ1-1
clone_size: NA
d_call: NA
cdr3_nt: TGTGCCAGCAGAATAAGGTTAGGGGTGAACACTGAAGCTTTCTTT
cdr3_aa: CASRIRLGVNTEAFF

v_call: TRBV28
j_call: TRBJ1-5
clone_size: NA
d_call: NA
cdr3_nt: TGTGCCAGCAGCCCCACAATATCTAGCAATCAGCCCCAGCATTTT
cdr3_aa: CASSPTISSNQPQHF

v_call: TRBV5-1
j_call: TRBJ1-6
clone_size: NA
d_call: TRBD1
cdr3_nt: TGCGCCAGCAGTCAGACAGGGTTCTCCTATAATTCACCCCTCCACTTT
cdr3_aa: CASSQTGFSYNSPLHF

v_call: TRBV23-1
j_call: TRBJ2-7
clone_size: NA
d_call: NA
cdr3_nt: TGCGCCAGCTTTCAAACGGTTGTGAGCTCCTACGAGCAGTACTTC
cdr3_aa: CASFQTVVSSYEQYF

v_call: TRBV13
j_call: TRBJ1-6
clone_size: once
d_call: TRBD1
cdr3_nt: TGTGCCAGCAGCTTGGGACAGGGTAATTCACCCCTCCACTTT
cdr3_aa: CASSLGQGNSPLHF

v_call: TRBV19
j_call: TRBJ2-1
clone_size: NA
d_call: TRBD2
cdr3_nt: TGTGCCAGTAGTACGGGGGGGTCCCTCTACAATGAGCAGTTCTTC
cdr3_aa: CASSTGGSLYNEQFF

v_call: TRBV2
j_call: TRBJ2-3
clone_size: NA
d_call: TRBD2
cdr3_nt: TGTGCCAGCAGTCGACCGGGACTAGCAACTAGCACAGATACGCAGTATTTT
cdr3_aa: CASSRPGLATSTDTQYF

v_call: TRBV2
j_call: TRBJ1-2
clone_size: NA
d_call: TRBD1
cdr3_nt: TGTGCCAGCAGGCGCGCGGGACAGGGTCCGGGGGGCTACACCTTC
cdr3_aa: CASRRAGQGPGGYTF

v_call: TRBV19
j_call: TRBJ1-6
clone_size: NA
d_call: NA
cdr3_nt: TGTGCCAGTAGTACCACCCGCGGGACCGATAATTCACCCCTCCACTTT
cdr3_aa: CASSTTRGTDNSPLHF

v_call: TRBV5-8
j_call: TRBJ1-1
clone_size: NA
d_call: NA
cdr3_nt: TGTGCCAGCAGATTGGGCAGGGGTTCTATGAACACTGAAGCTTTCTTT
cdr3_aa: CASRLGRGSMNTEAFF

v_call: TRBV18
j_call: TRBJ1-2
clone_size: NA
d_call: TRBD1
cdr3_nt: TGTGCCAGCTCACCACTTGAGACAGGGGGCTATGGCTACACCTTC
cdr3_aa: CASSPLETGGYGYTF

v_call: TRBV4-3
j_call: TRBJ2-1
clone_size: NA
d_call: NA
cdr3_nt: TGCGCCAGCAGCGACAGCTGGAGGGCCGGGAATGAGCAGTTCTTC
cdr3_aa: CASSDSWRAGNEQFF

v_call: TRBV6-7
j_call: TRBJ1-1
clone_size: NA
d_call: TRBD1
cdr3_nt: TGTGCCAGCAGTAATGTAACGCAGGGGGCGAACACTGAAGCTTTCTTT
cdr3_aa: CASSNVTQGANTEAFF

v_call: TRBV19
j_call: TRBJ2-1
clone_size: NA
d_call: TRBD2
cdr3_nt: TGTGCCAGTAGCGGACTAGCGGGCCTAAGCTCCTACAATGAGCAGTTCTTC
cdr3_aa: CASSGLAGLSSYNEQFF

v_call: TRBV2
j_call: TRBJ2-7
clone_size: once
d_call: NA
cdr3_nt: TGTGCCAGCAGTGAACTGGGTAGCCACGAGCAGTACTTC
cdr3_aa: CASSELGSHEQYF

v_call: TRBV7-9
j_call: TRBJ2-5
clone_size: NA
d_call: TRBD1
cdr3_nt: TGTGCCAGCAGAAAGACAGGGGGCGAGACCCAGTACTTC
cdr3_aa: CASRKTGGETQYF

v_call: TRBV24-1
j_call: TRBJ1-2
clone_size: NA
d_call: NA
cdr3_nt: TGTGCCACCAGTGATTTGAACGCGGCTGGCTACACCTTC
cdr3_aa: CATSDLNAAGYTF

v_call: TRBV5-1
j_call: TRBJ1-1
clone_size: NA
d_call: TRBD1
cdr3_nt: TGCGCCAGCAGCTCGGGACAGCCGAACACTGAAGCTTTCTTT
cdr3_aa: CASSSGQPNTEAFF